This T cell receptor beta chain was sequenced in a study of cytomegalovirus exposure and HLA in healthy donors. Study-wide results and caveats: In vitro checks showed that a few CMV-associated chains really do target CMV antigens. Reportedly, TCR beta sequences accurately predicted HLA-A and HLA-B alleles in most subjects. Association of a missense DCLRE1C variant with TCR beta V- and J-gene trimming was reported in a later analysis. When presence/absence was analysed, sequencing depth was taken to be roughly uniform across donors.

Trimming shortened V by 2 bases and J by 7 bases, and 15 bases separated the two germline ends. Germline CDR1 and CDR2: LNHDA and SQIVND (reference sequence). The length of the CDR3 is 15 residues. A remark on this clone: Its antigen is undetermined.

The PCR had 60 Vbeta and 13 Jbeta primers. Clones were sequenced by immunoSEQ multiplex PCR, and TCRdb holds only the in-frame ones, with some missing. The data contain around 120,000 clones, around 70% of them singletons. The V call is TRBV19, the J call TRBJ1-5; D remains ambiguous. The sequenced sample was PBMCs. The receptor comes from a man aged 30-40 years in good health and CMV-seropositive. The CDR3 protein is CASSIHESRRQPQHF. As DNA, the CDR3 is TGTGCCAGTAGTATACACGAGTCACGGAGACAGCCCCAGCATTTT.